The clone carrying this T cell receptor (beta chain) was detected many times. The record originates from a study of regulatory T cells in long-lasting Graves disease. Study information: The antithyroid drugs taken by newly diagnosed Graves' patients had been used for under 3 months.

HTBI primers from iRepertoire and Arm-PCR of CDR3 regions yielded the TCR beta libraries. TCRdb processed the multiplex PCR reads anew with MiXCR; each CDR3 protein has one entry. Found here are 680,000 or so distinct CDR3 sequences, less than 20% of them singletons; the top ten hold 15% to 20%. Stated time point: newly diagnosed GD, antithyroid drugs for less than 3 months. The TCR library was prepared using RNA isolated from PBMCs. EDTA tubes held approximately 8.8 milliliters of peripheral blood from each patient. This CDR3 is built from 17 residues. V was trimmed by 0 bases and J by 4 bases, leaving 15 bases between them. Germline CDR1 reads KGHDR; CDR2 reads SFDVKD. These data were also reused for a study on T cells in Graves' hyperthyroidism and ophthalmopathy. From that paper: TCR CDR3 regions were first amplified by RT-PCR with HTBI primers.

This specimen consisted of peripheral blood mononuclear cells (PBMCs), obtained at new diagnosis, from a patient treated with antithyroid drugs. The source of this sequence is a young woman with Graves disease. V and J are TRBV24-1 and TRBJ2-1; D is uncertain. CDR3: CATSDLSTATLYNEQFF. DNA of the CDR3: TGTGCCACCAGTGATTTGTCGACCGCCACCCTTTACAATGAGCAGTTCTTC.